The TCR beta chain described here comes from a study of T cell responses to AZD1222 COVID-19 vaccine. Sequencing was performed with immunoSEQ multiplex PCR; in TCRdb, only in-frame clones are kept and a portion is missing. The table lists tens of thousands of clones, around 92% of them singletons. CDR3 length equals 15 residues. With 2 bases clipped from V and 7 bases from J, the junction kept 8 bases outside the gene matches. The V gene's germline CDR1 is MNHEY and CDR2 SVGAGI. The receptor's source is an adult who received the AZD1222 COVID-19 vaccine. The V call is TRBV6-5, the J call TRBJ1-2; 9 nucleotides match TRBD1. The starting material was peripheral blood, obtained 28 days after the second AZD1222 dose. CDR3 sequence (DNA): TGTGCCAGCAGTTACCAGGGTGGACAGGGGTCTGGCTACACCTTC. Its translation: CASSYQGGQGSGYTF.